This T cell receptor (beta chain) was recorded in a study of control samples from healthy donors and cancer patients. With 11 bases removed from V and 8 bases from J, the gap between germline ends came to 21 bases. Germline V gives CDR1 LNHDA, CDR2 SQIVND (reference sequence). The CDR3 spans 13 residues. The protocol was immunoSEQ multiplex PCR, while the TCRdb copy is restricted to in-frame clones and leaves out a portion. The table lists tens of thousands of clones, roughly 86% of them singletons. The rearrangement uses TRBV19 and TRBJ1-2; D remains unclear. The receptor was derived from a woman between 50 and 59 years old with head and neck cancer. Sequencing was done on a sample of PBMCs. The DNA for the CDR3 is TGTGCCGCGAGTGGGGAATCGGGGTTCGGCTACACCTTC. Residues: CAASGESGFGYTF.